This TCR beta chain emerged from a study of cytomegalovirus exposure and HLA in healthy donors. This table comes from immunoSEQ multiplex PCR, and its TCRdb copy is limited to in-frame clones, with some not included. There are around 73,000 clones in the sample; around nine tenths occur only once, and 3% to 4% lies in the top ten. The donors formed part of the roughly 120-subject validation cohort, distinct from the approximately 670-subject first cohort. CDR1 is SNHLY and CDR2 is FYNNEI in the germline V gene. V lost 7 bases and J lost 1; bases outside the gene matches: 7. There are 14 residues in the CDR3.

The V call is TRBV2, the J call TRBJ2-7; 7 positions agree with TRBD1. What was sequenced was PBMCs. This TCR was sampled from a woman aged 18 to 35 in good health and CMV-seropositive. CDR3 sequence reads: CASTQGEASYEQYF. The CDR3 DNA sequence: TGTGCCAGCACCCAGGGGGAAGCGTCCTACGAGCAGTACTTC.